The present T cell receptor beta chain was sequenced within a study of shared clonotypes between healthy human individuals. Study-level background: Three CD4 naive, three CD4 memory, two CD8 naive and one CD8 memory plate were used per donor. General study points: For sorted subsets, rarefaction showed incomplete sequencing despite large depth.

With regard to this clone: What it recognizes is unknown.

Germline CDR1 is SGHRS and CDR2 is YFSETQ. The V gene lost 1 base and the J gene lost 9 bases, with 11 bases spanning the gap. This CDR3 is 13 amino acids long. In the authors' workflow: From ImmunoSEQ came sequences covering only the junction and carrying no quality scores, so filtering differed. Data came from immunoSEQ multiplex PCR; TCRdb stores just in-frame clones and leaves some out. D and trimming come from the DNA, and the V and J calls and clone size come from that table. Seen here are 2 million to 3 million clones, roughly 93% observed once, and the top ten hold roughly 0.39%. The chain is built from TRBV5-1 and TRBJ2-4; no definite D call. The clonotype comes from a young man in good health. Some clones in this sample may be carry-over from other donors' samples. Sequencing was performed on naive CD4+ T cells from PBMCs. The subset is: CD45RA+ positively selected. CDR3 region: CASSLQALGIQYF. CDR3 coding DNA: TGCGCCAGCAGCTTGCAAGCCCTGGGCATTCAGTACTTC.